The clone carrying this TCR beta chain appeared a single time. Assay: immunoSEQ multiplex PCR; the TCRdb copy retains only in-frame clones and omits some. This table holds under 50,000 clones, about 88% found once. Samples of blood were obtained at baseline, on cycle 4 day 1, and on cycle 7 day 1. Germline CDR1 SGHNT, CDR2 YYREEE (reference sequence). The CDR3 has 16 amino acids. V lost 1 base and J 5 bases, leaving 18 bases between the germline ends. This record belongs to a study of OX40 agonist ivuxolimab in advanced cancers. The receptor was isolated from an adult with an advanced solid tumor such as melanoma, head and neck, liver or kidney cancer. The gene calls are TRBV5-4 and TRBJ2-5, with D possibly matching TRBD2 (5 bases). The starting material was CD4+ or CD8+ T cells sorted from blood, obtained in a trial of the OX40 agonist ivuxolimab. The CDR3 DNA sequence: TGTGCCAGCAGCTTGAGATTAGTCGCCGGCGGGGAGACCCAGTACTTC. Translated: CASSLRLVAGGETQYF.